Ten or more counts support the clone carrying this TCR beta chain. The data are from a study of T cells in Graves' hyperthyroidism and ophthalmopathy. Germline V gene data show CDR1 as MNHNS and CDR2 as SASEGT. The germline V and J ends were trimmed by 1 base and 0 bases, with 10 bases remaining between them. CDR3 length equals 15 residues. Amplified regions were TCR beta CDR3 sequences from RNA transcripts. With the HTBI primer set, the TCR CDR3 went through a first round of RT-PCR. TCRdb reprocessed the multiplex PCR reads via MiXCR and lists one record per CDR3 protein. Here the sample spans about 360,000 distinct CDR3 sequences, roughly 13% being singletons.

V gene TRBV6-1 combines with J gene TRBJ2-7; D is unclear. The clonotype was recovered from a woman aged 18-29 years with Graves' hyperthyroidism. Source material: blood. CDR3 coding DNA: TGTGCCAGCAGTGAAGACGTGTTAAGCTCCTACGAGCAGTACTTC. Its protein is CASSEDVLSSYEQYF.